The T cell receptor beta chain under discussion was sequenced for a study of regulatory T cells in long-lasting Graves disease. Study-level points and caveats: Persistent Graves' patients showed reduced TCR diversity versus newly diagnosed patients. TRBV28, TRBJ1-2 and TRBJ2-5 were favored in persistent disease.

The time point: persistent/refractory GD, antithyroid drugs over 5 years with positive TRAb. PBMC RNA was the source of the TCR library. Approximately 9.6-milliliter peripheral blood samples went into EDTA tubes. The authors built TCR beta libraries using iRepertoire HTBI primers and Arm-PCR of CDR3 regions. MiXCR, applied by TCRdb to the multiplex PCR reads, yields one record per CDR3 protein. The sample carries 250,000 to 300,000 distinct CDR3 sequences, roughly a fifth recorded once. In this sample, this clonotype turned up a few times. The antigen is unknown. Germline CDR1 and CDR2: MGHRA and YSYEKL. This CDR3 contains 13 residues. V shed 1 base and J shed 9 bases, with 7 bases lying between them.

Sequencing was performed on peripheral blood mononuclear cells (PBMCs), taken when the disease was refractory, from a patient treated with antithyroid drugs. The TCR sequence derives from a female donor with Graves disease. The chain combines TRBV4-1 with TRBJ1-6; D might be TRBD1 (5 bases). For the CDR3, the DNA is TGCGCCAGCAGCCAAGGTCAGGGTTCACCCCTCCACTTT. Translating it yields CASSQGQGSPLHF.